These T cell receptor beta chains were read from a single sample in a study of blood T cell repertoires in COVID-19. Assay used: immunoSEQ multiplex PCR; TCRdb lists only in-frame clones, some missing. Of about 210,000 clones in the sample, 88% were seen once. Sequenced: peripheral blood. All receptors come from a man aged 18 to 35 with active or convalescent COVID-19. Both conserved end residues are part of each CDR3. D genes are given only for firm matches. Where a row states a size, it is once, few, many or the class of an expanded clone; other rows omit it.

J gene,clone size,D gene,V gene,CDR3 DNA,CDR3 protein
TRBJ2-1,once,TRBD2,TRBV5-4,TGTGCCAGCAGCCCCGGGACTAGCGGTAACTCCTACAATGAGCAGTTCTTC,CASSPGTSGNSYNEQFF
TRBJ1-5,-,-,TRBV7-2,TGTGCCAGCAGCTTGTTCCAGGGGAGCAAAGCCCAGCATTTT,CASSLFQGSKAQHF
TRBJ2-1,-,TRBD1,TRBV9,TGTGCCAGCAGCGTAGCAGGGGGAGTGTACGACAATGAGCAGTTCTTC,CASSVAGGVYDNEQFF
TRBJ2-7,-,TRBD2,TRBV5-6,TGTGCCAGCAGCTTGGGTCGGGGTAGCGGGATCTACGAGCAGTACTTC,CASSLGRGSGIYEQYF
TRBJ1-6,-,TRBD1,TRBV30,TGTGCCTGGAGTGTACGGCAGGGGGGTAATTCACCCCTCCACTTT,CAWSVRQGGNSPLHF
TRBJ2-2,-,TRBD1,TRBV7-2,TGTGCCAGCAGCTTAGTTTCCGGTGGGACAGGGAACACCGGGGAGCTGTTTTTT,CASSLVSGGTGNTGELFF
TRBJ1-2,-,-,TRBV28,TGTGCCAGCAGTTTGGTCAGGGGACGTGGCTACACCTTC,CASSLVRGRGYTF
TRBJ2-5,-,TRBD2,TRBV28,TGTGCCAGCAGCTGGACTAGCGGGAGGGATGGAAGCGGAGAGACCCAGTACTTC,CASSWTSGRDGSGETQYF
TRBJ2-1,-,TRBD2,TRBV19,TGTGCCACCGCGGGAGGGCCCAATGAGCAGTTCTTC,CATAGGPNEQFF
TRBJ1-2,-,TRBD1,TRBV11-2,TGTGCCAGCAGCTTAGGTTACAGGACAGGGTCCCCCTCCGGCTACACCTTC,CASSLGYRTGSPSGYTF
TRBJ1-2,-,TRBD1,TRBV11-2,TGTGCCAGCAGATTGGGACAGGGGCAAAACTATGGCTACACCTTC,CASRLGQGQNYGYTF
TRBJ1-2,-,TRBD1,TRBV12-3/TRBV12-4,TGTGCCAGCAGTCGTACAGGGGGAGGAGGCTACACCTTC,CASSRTGGGGYTF
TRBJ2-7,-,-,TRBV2,TGTGCCAGCAAGGGCCAGCGCCTGACAGTCTCTGGCGAGCAGTACTTC,CASKGQRLTVSGEQYF
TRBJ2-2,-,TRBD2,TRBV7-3,TGTGCCAGCAGCCCCCGGGAGGCCGGGGAGCTGTTTTTT,CASSPREAGELFF
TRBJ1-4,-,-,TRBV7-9,TGTGCCAGCAGCTTTATCCGGGCTAATGAAAAACTGTTTTTT,CASSFIRANEKLFF
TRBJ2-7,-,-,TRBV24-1,TGTGCCACCAGTGATCCCAAAATGTCCCGAGGGTCCTACGAGCAGTACTTC,CATSDPKMSRGSYEQYF
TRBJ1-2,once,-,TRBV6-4,TGTGCCAGCAGTGACTCAGGTGGGATGGGCGGAGGCAAATACTATGGCTACACCTTC,CASSDSGGMGGGKYYGYTF
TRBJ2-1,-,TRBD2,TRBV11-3,TGTGCCAGCAGCTTCCGAGGGACTAGCTTCAATGAGCAGTTCTTC,CASSFRGTSFNEQFF